These T cell receptor beta chains were read from a single sample in a study of response to subunit inactivated influenza vaccine. TCRdb itself ran the RT-PCR reads through MiXCR, one entry per CDR3 protein. The sample has about 570,000 distinct CDR3 sequences, about 11% seen once. The sample was also linked to a second study, of T cells expressing NK-cell markers.

The sample in question was PBMCs from blood, obtained on the day of vaccination. The receptors were sampled from a man between 50 and 59 years old who received an inactivated influenza vaccine. The CDR3 runs from the conserved cysteine through the conserved F or W. Fields, in order: V gene, J gene, CDR3 protein.

TRBV5-1,TRBJ2-6,CASSRSPRTGGSGANVLTF
TRBV7-2,TRBJ1-2,CASTQEGPTYGYTF
TRBV10-3,TRBJ2-3,CAISEMTPPSWSTDTQYF
TRBV10-2,TRBJ1-2,CASSDTVSYTF
TRBV12-3/TRBV12-4,TRBJ2-7,CASSRAGPSYEQYF
TRBV5-5,TRBJ2-7,CASLDNSYEQYF
TRBV5-1,TRBJ2-7,CASSLSGFDEQYF
TRBV3-1,TRBJ1-1,CASRRGTTEAFF
TRBV7-9,TRBJ2-2,CASSLSGTGELFF
TRBV27,TRBJ1-5,CASRKQGASNQPQHF